This T cell receptor (beta chain) was found in a study of blood T cells in healthy people across ages. The V gene's germline CDR1 is SQVTM and CDR2 ANQGSEA. V gave up 7 bases and J gave up 6 bases; unmatched junction bases: 8. The length of the CDR3 is 13 residues. In the case of this clonotype: Antigen: not known.

Together with a sample-barcoded 5' primer, a J-beta primer mix was included in a second PCR lasting roughly 7 to 11 cycles. Carrying 12 random nucleotides, a template-switch adaptor labeled each individual cDNA molecule. Using its own MiXCR run on the 5' RACE reads, TCRdb lists one record per CDR3 protein. The sample has roughly 860,000 distinct CDR3 sequences, 62% seen once. Findings and caveats of the study: Not knowing donor CMV status may have confounded expanded clonotype changes.

This receptor was taken from a young man in good health. The source material was blood. The gene calls are TRBV29-1 and TRBJ2-2, with 7 bases fitting TRBD2. CDR3 coding DNA: TGCAGCGCGCGTCGGGGAGGGCCCGGGGAGCTGTTTTTT. Protein: CSARRGGPGELFF.